This T cell receptor (beta chain) emerged from a study of response to subunit inactivated influenza vaccine. Points from the study as a whole: Authors proposed each seasonal influenza vaccination draws in few new T cells.

One entry per CDR3 protein, called by TCRdb with MiXCR from the RT-PCR reads. This table holds 650,000 or so distinct CDR3 sequences, about 14% found once. Germline CDR1 reads DFQATT; CDR2 reads SNEGSKA (reference sequence). Trimming at V came to 4 bases and at J to 6 bases, leaving 8 bases not matched to a gene. CDR3 length equals 14 residues. This clonotype occurred many times. The antigen is undetermined. The source of this sequence is a man aged 45 to 65 who received an inactivated influenza vaccine. The rearrangement joins TRBV20-1 to TRBJ2-1; 8 bases fit TRBD2. The sample was PBMCs from blood, taken less than 15 days before vaccination. The CDR3 DNA is TGCAGTGCTACCAGCGGGAGAACATCCAATGAGCAGTTCTTC. Its translation is CSATSGRTSNEQFF.